This T cell receptor beta chain was observed in a study of technical replicates of blood from a few donors. The data were produced by immunoSEQ multiplex PCR, yet TCRdb's version contains in-frame clones alone and is incomplete. The sample lists 55,000 to 80,000 clones, 93% occurring once. Trimming took 3 bases from V and 0 from J, leaving 11 bases between them. The germline V gene has CDR1 LNHDA and CDR2 SQIVND (reference sequence). The CDR3 is 15 residues long. Sequencing was done on a sample of T cells isolated from PBMCs. The V gene is TRBV19, the J gene TRBJ1-1; weak D call: TRBD1 (6 bases). This receptor was taken from a human donor in good health. The CDR3 coding sequence is TGTGCCAGTAGTATGAAACAGGGAATGAACACTGAAGCTTTCTTT. Amino acid sequence: CASSMKQGMNTEAFF.